This TCR beta chain was captured by sequencing in a study of blood T cell repertoires in COVID-19. Data came from immunoSEQ multiplex PCR; TCRdb stores just in-frame clones and leaves some out. The data hold 200,000 to 300,000 clones, with 84% observed a single time. The CDR3 totals 14 residues. CDR1 and CDR2 from the germline V gene are KGHDR and SFDVKD. Trimming cost V 3 bases and J 5 bases, with 7 bases left between them. The rearrangement uses TRBV24-1 and TRBJ1-6; no clear D. This TCR was sampled from a man aged 50-59 years with acute or convalescent COVID-19. Sequenced input: peripheral blood. CDR3 sequence: CATSDDGHNSPLHF. In DNA form, the CDR3 reads TGTGCCACCAGTGATGATGGGCATAATTCACCCCTCCACTTT.